These T cell receptor beta chains were read from a single sample in a study of blood T cell repertoires in COVID-19. Sequencing used immunoSEQ multiplex PCR; TCRdb keeps in-frame clones, though not all of them. This table holds roughly 120,000 clones, about 91% found once. Sequenced material: peripheral blood. These receptors came from a woman aged 45-59 years with active or convalescent COVID-19. CDR3s include the opening cysteine and the closing phenylalanine or tryptophan. The D gene is left open where the match is weak. The size field is filled for only some rows; it gives once, few, many or a size class.

clone size	D gene	V gene	J gene	CDR3 protein	CDR3 DNA
.	TRBD1	TRBV6-5	TRBJ1-2	CASSQSTGGAYGYTF	TGTGCCAGCAGTCAATCGACAGGGGGAGCCTATGGCTACACCTTC
.	TRBD1	TRBV14	TRBJ1-1	CASSLTGRTEAFF	TGTGCCAGCAGCTTGACAGGGCGAACTGAAGCTTTCTTT
.	TRBD1	TRBV7-9	TRBJ2-1	CATAGQASYNEQFF	TGTGCCACCGCGGGACAGGCATCCTACAATGAGCAGTTCTTC
.	.	TRBV6-1	TRBJ2-1	CASSEQGAYNEQFF	TGTGCCAGCAGTGAACAGGGCGCCTACAATGAGCAGTTCTTC
once	.	TRBV2	TRBJ2-1	CASKGALYNEQFF	TGTGCCAGCAAGGGAGCGCTATACAATGAGCAGTTCTTC
.	.	TRBV6-2/TRBV6-3	TRBJ1-2	CASSPRGAVRGYTF	TGTGCCAGCAGTCCCCGGGGGGCTGTACGTGGCTACACCTTC
few	TRBD1	TRBV28	TRBJ1-1	CASSLSGGGGMNTEAFF	TGTGCCAGCAGTTTATCAGGGGGCGGGGGTATGAACACTGAAGCTTTCTTT
.	TRBD2	TRBV6-2/TRBV6-3	TRBJ2-7	CASSHSGRTYEQYF	TGTGCCAGCAGTCATAGCGGGAGAACCTACGAGCAGTACTTC
.	.	TRBV5-1	TRBJ2-3	CASSLVAPGTDTQYF	TGCGCCAGCAGCTTGGTAGCGCCGGGCACAGATACGCAGTATTTT
.	.	TRBV4-1	TRBJ2-3	CASSARPGVGSTDTQYF	TGCGCCAGCAGCGCCCGCCCGGGGGTTGGAAGCACAGATACGCAGTATTTT
.	.	TRBV12-3/TRBV12-4	TRBJ1-1	CASRHGENTEAFF	TGTGCCAGCAGACACGGGGAGAACACTGAAGCTTTCTTT
.	.	TRBV28	TRBJ1-1	CASSLRPGHGGGTEAFF	TGTGCCAGCAGTTTACGACCCGGGCACGGGGGAGGCACTGAAGCTTTCTTT
once	.	TRBV6-5	TRBJ2-7	CASRKQGRDEQYF	TGTGCCAGCAGGAAGCAGGGAAGGGACGAGCAGTACTTC
.	TRBD2	TRBV5-1	TRBJ2-1	CASSLLASGSINEQFF	TGCGCCAGCAGCTTGCTTGCTAGCGGGAGTATAAATGAGCAGTTCTTC
.	.	TRBV6-2/TRBV6-3	TRBJ1-2	CASSPATENYGYTF	TGTGCCAGCAGCCCCGCGACAGAGAACTATGGCTACACCTTC
.	.	TRBV19	TRBJ1-1	CASSIFHPGSTWNTEAFF	TGTGCCAGTAGTATATTCCACCCTGGTTCGACTTGGAACACTGAAGCTTTCTTT
.	.	TRBV4-2	TRBJ2-7	CASSQGSSPDYEQYF	TGTGCCAGCAGCCAAGGGTCCTCCCCAGACTACGAGCAGTACTTC
.	.	TRBV6-1	TRBJ1-4	CASSRGHEKLFF	TGTGCCAGCAGCAGGGGCCATGAAAAACTGTTTTTT
.	TRBD1	TRBV27	TRBJ2-7	CASSLTGDEQYF	TGTGCCAGCAGTCTCACAGGGGACGAGCAGTACTTC
few	TRBD1	TRBV6-1	TRBJ1-4	CASSEGTVQRKLFF	TGTGCCAGCAGTGAGGGGACAGTGCAAAGAAAACTGTTTTTT
.	.	TRBV3-1/TRBV3-2	TRBJ2-1	CASSHFSQRYNEQFF	TGTGCCAGCAGCCATTTTTCGCAGCGCTACAATGAGCAGTTCTTC
.	.	TRBV28	TRBJ1-2	CASSLGPANYGYTF	TGTGCCAGCAGTTTAGGGCCGGCCAACTATGGCTACACCTTC
.	TRBD1	TRBV28	TRBJ2-2	CASSRTGGVNLPGELFF	TGTGCCAGCAGTCGGACAGGGGGCGTGAATCTTCCCGGGGAGCTGTTTTTT
.	.	TRBV9	TRBJ1-4	CASSVGAIGPREKLFF	TGTGCCAGCAGCGTAGGTGCGATAGGTCCCAGGGAAAAACTGTTTTTT
.	TRBD2	TRBV3-1/TRBV3-2	TRBJ2-1	CASSRFTSGRYNEQFF	TGTGCCAGCAGCCGTTTTACTAGCGGGAGGTACAATGAGCAGTTCTTC
once	.	TRBV5-1	TRBJ1-1	CASSLARRGTEAFF	TGCGCCAGCAGCTTGGCGAGGAGGGGCACTGAAGCTTTCTTT
.	.	TRBV5-6	TRBJ2-7	CASSLGGQYSYEQYF	TGTGCCAGCAGCTTGGGGGGGCAGTACTCCTACGAGCAGTACTTC
.	TRBD1	TRBV5-1	TRBJ2-1	CASSSKQGANEQFF	TGCGCCAGCAGCTCTAAACAGGGGGCGAATGAGCAGTTCTTC
.	TRBD1	TRBV7-8	TRBJ1-1	CASSLDFGTGRLLNTEAFF	TGTGCCAGCAGCTTAGATTTCGGGACAGGGCGCCTATTGAACACTGAAGCTTTCTTT
.	.	TRBV4-3	TRBJ2-1	CASSQERADSPYNEQFF	TGCGCCAGCAGCCAAGAACGGGCGGACAGCCCCTACAATGAGCAGTTCTTC
.	.	TRBV21-1	TRBJ1-3	CASSKDRGYPCGNTIYF	.
.	.	TRBV28	TRBJ1-1	CASGASGADEAFF	TGTGCCAGCGGTGCCTCAGGGGCGGATGAAGCTTTCTTT
.	.	TRBV28	TRBJ2-7	CATGDWGAYEQYF	TGTGCCACTGGGGACTGGGGGGCCTACGAGCAGTACTTC
.	.	TRBV2	TRBJ1-2	CASSELRGGADGYTF	TGTGCCAGCAGTGAACTGAGGGGAGGGGCTGATGGCTACACCTTC
once	.	TRBV11-3	TRBJ2-7	CASSFAYGSPYEQYF	TGTGCCAGCAGCTTTGCTTACGGGAGTCCCTACGAGCAGTACTTC
.	TRBD1	TRBV6-5	TRBJ1-5	CASSYGDRKNQPQHF	TGTGCCAGCAGTTACGGGGACAGAAAAAATCAGCCCCAGCATTTT
.	TRBD1	TRBV3-1/TRBV3-2	TRBJ1-3	CASSLRDRAGNTIYF	TGTGCCAGCAGCCTACGGGACAGGGCGGGAAACACCATATATTTT
many	.	TRBV19	TRBJ1-5	CATSTGDSNQPQHF	TGTGCCACCTCGACAGGAGATAGCAATCAGCCCCAGCATTTT
.	.	TRBV4-3	TRBJ2-1	CASSQDRIILGHGEQFF	TGCGCCAGCAGCCAAGATCGGATAATCCTTGGGCATGGTGAGCAGTTCTTC
.	.	TRBV2	TRBJ1-1	CASGRGENTEAFF	TGTGCCAGCGGGCGGGGGGAGAACACTGAAGCTTTCTTT
.	.	TRBV24-1	TRBJ1-4	CATSDATSGVAEKLFF	TGTGCCACCAGTGATGCGACCTCAGGGGTGGCTGAAAAACTGTTTTTT
.	.	TRBV28	TRBJ1-2	CASSFTSGMGGYTF	TGTGCCAGCAGTTTCACCTCAGGGATGGGGGGCTACACCTTC
once	.	TRBV27	TRBJ1-2	CASSLDRRNYGYTF	TGTGCCAGCAGCCTTGACAGGCGTAACTATGGCTACACCTTC
few	.	TRBV4-3	TRBJ2-5	CASSQGRWETQYF	TGCGCCAGCAGCCAGGGCAGGTGGGAGACCCAGTACTTC
once	.	TRBV3-1/TRBV3-2	TRBJ1-2	CASRGAEIGYTF	TGTGCCAGCAGGGGGGCGGAAATTGGCTACACCTTC
.	TRBD2	TRBV5-1	TRBJ2-7	CASSPASGATSYEQYF	TGCGCCAGCAGCCCAGCTAGCGGGGCAACGAGCTACGAGCAGTACTTC